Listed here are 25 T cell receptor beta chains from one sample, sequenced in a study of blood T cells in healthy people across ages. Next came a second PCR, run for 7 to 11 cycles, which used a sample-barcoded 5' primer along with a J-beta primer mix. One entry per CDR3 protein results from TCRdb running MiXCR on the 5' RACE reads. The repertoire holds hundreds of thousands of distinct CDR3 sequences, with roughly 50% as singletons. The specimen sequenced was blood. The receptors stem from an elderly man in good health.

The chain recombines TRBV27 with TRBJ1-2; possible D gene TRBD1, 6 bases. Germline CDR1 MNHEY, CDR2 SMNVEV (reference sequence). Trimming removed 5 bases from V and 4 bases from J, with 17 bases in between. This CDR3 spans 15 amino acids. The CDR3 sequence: CASSPAEGGGYGYTF. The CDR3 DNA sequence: TGTGCCAGCAGTCCCGCGGAGGGGGGGGGCTATGGCTACACCTTC.

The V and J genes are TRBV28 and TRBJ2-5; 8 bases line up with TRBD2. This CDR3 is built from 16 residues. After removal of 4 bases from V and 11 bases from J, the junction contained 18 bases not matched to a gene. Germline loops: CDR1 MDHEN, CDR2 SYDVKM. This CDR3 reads CASSSDTSGKHNEQYF. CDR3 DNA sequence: TGTGCCAGCAGTTCCGACACTAGCGGCAAGCACAATGAGCAGTACTTC.

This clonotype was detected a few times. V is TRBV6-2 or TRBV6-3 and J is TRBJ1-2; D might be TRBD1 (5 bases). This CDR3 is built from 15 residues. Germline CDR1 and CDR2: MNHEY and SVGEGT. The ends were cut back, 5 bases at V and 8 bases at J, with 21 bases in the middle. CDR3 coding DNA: TGTGCCAGCAGTCTATCGGCCCCAGGGCTCGGCGGCTACACCTTC. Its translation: CASSLSAPGLGGYTF.

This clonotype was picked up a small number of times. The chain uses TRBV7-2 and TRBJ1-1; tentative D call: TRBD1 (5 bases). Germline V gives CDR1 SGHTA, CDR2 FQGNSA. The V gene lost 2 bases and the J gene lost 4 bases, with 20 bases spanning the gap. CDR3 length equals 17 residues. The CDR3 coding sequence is TGTGCCAGCAGCTTAAGACTATTCTACCGCCAGGGCACTGAAGCTTTCTTT. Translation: CASSLRLFYRQGTEAFF. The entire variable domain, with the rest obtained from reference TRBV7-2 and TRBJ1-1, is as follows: GAGVSQSPSNKVTEKGKDVELRCDPISGHTALYWYRQSLGQGLEFLIYFQGNSAPDKSGLPSDRFSAERTGGSVSTLTIQRTQQEDSAVYLCASSLRLFYRQGTEAFFGQGTRLTVV.

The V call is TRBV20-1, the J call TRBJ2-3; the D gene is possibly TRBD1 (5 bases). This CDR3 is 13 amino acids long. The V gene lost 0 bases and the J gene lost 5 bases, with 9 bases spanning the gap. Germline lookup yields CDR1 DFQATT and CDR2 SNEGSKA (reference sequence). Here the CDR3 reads CSAREAQGDTQYF. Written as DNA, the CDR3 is TGCAGTGCTAGAGAGGCGCAGGGAGATACGCAGTATTTT.

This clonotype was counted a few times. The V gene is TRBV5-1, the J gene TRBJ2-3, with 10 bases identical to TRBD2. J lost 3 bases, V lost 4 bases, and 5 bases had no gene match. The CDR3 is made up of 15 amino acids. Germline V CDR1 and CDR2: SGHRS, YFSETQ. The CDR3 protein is CASSPASGRTDTQYF. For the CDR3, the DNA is TGCGCCAGCAGCCCAGCTAGCGGGAGAACAGATACGCAGTATTTT.

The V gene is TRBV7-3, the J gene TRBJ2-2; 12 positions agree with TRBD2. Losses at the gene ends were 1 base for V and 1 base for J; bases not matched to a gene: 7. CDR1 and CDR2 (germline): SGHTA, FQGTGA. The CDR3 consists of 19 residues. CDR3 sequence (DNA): TGTGCCAGCAGCTTAAGACCCGCTAGCGGGAGGGGGAACACCGGGGAGCTGTTTTTT. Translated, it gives CASSLRPASGRGNTGELFF.

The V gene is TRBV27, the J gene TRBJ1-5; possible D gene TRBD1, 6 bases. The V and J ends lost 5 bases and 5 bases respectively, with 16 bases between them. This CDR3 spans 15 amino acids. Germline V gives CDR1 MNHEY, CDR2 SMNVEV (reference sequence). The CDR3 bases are TGTGCCAGCAGTCGGGACACCGGTCGGCATCAGCCCCAGCATTTT. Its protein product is CASSRDTGRHQPQHF.

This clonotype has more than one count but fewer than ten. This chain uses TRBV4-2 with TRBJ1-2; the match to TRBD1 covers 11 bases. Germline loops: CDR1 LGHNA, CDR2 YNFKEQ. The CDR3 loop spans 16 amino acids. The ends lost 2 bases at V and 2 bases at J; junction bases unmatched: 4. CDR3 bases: TGTGCCAGCAGCCAACACCGGGACAGGGGGAACTATGGCTACACCTTC. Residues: CASSQHRDRGNYGYTF.

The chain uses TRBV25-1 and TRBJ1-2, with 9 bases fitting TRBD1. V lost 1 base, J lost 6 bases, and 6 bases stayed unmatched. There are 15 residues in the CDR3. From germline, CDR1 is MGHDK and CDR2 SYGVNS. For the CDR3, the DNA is TGTGCCAGCAGTGAATTCCTATGGGACAGGGATGGCTACACCTTC. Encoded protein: CASSEFLWDRDGYTF.

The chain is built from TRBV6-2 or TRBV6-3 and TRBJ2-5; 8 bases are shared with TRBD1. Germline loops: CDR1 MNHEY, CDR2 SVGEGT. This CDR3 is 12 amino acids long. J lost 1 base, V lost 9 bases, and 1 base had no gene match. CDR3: CASDRGQETQYF. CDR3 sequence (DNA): TGTGCCAGTGACAGGGGCCAAGAGACCCAGTACTTC.

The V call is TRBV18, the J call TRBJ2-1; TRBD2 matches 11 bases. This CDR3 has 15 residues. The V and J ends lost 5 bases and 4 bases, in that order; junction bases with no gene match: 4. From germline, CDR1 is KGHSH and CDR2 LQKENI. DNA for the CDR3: TGTGCCAGCTCAACACTAGCGGGAGAGTACAATGAGCAGTTCTTC. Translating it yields CASSTLAGEYNEQFF.

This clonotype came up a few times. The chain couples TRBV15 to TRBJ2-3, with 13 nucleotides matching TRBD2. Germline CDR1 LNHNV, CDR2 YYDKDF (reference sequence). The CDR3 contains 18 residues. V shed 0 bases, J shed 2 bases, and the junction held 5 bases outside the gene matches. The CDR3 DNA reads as TGTGCCACCAGCAGAGAAAGGACTAGCGGGAGAGCCACAGATACGCAGTATTTT. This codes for CATSRERTSGRATDTQYF.

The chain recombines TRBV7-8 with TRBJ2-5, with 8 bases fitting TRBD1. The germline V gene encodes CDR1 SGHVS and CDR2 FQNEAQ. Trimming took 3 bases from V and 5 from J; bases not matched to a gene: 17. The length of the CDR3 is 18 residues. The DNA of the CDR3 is TGTGCCAGCAGCTTGTCTGTGCGGACAGGGATGGCGTTGGAGACCCAGTACTTC. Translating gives CASSLSVRTGMALETQYF.

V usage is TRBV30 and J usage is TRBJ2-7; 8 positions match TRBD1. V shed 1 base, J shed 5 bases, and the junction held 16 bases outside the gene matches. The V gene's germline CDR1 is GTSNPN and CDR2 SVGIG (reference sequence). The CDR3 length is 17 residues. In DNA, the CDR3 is TGTGCCTGGAGTGACCATCCCCTAGGACAGGGATTCGACGAGCAGTACTTC. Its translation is CAWSDHPLGQGFDEQYF. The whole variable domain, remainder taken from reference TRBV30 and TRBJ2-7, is SQTIHQWPATLVQPVGSPLSLECTVEGTSNPNLYWYRQAAGRGLQLLFYSVGIGQISSEVPQNLSASRPQDRQFILSSKKLLLSDSGFYLCAWSDHPLGQGFDEQYFGPGTRLTVT.

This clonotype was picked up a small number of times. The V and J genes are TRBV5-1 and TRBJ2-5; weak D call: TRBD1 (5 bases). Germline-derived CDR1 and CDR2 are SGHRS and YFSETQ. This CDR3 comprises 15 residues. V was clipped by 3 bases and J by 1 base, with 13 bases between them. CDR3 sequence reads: CASSWGGRLQETQYF. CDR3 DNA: TGCGCCAGCAGCTGGGGCGGTAGGCTCCAAGAGACCCAGTACTTC. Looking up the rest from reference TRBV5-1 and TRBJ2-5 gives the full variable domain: KAGVTQTPRYLIKTRGQQVTLSCSPISGHRSVSWYQQTPGQGLQFLFEYFSETQRNKGNFPGRFSGRQFSNSRSEMNVSTLELGDSALYLCASSWGGRLQETQYFGPGTRLLVL.

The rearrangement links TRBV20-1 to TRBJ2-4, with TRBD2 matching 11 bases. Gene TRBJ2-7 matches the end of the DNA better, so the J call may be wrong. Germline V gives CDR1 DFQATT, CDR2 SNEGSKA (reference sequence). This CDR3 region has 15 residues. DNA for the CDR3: TGCAGTGCTAGAGCCCTAGCGGGAGGTATCTACGAGCAGTACTTC. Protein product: CSARALAGGIYEQYF.

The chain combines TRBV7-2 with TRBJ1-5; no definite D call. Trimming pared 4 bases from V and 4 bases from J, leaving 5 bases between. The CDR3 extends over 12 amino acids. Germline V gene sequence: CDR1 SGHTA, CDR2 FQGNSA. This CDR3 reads CASSSANQPQHF. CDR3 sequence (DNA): TGTGCCAGCAGCTCCGCAAATCAGCCCCAGCATTTT.

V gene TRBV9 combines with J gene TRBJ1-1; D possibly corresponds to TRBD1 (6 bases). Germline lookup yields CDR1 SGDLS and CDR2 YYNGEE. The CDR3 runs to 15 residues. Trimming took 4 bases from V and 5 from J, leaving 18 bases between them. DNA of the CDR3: TGTGCCAGCAGCCCGCCCTGGGACATCCGGACTGAAGCTTTCTTT. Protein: CASSPPWDIRTEAFF.

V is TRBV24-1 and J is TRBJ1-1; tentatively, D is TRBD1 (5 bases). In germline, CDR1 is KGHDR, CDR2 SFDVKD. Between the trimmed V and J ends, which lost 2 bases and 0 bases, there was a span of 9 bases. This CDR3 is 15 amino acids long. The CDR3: CATSDSGGMNTEAFF. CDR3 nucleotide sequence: TGTGCCACCAGTGATTCCGGGGGGATGAACACTGAAGCTTTCTTT.

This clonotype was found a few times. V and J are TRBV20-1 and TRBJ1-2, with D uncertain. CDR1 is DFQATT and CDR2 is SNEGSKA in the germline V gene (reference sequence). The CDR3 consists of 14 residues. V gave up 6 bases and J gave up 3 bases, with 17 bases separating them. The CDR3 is CSAPASDNYYGYTF. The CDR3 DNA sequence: TGCAGTGCCCCGGCCAGCGACAACTACTATGGCTACACCTTC.

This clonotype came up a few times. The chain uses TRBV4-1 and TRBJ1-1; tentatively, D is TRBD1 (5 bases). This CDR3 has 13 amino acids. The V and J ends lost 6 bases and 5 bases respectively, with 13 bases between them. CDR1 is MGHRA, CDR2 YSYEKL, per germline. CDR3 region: CASSYRSGTEAFF. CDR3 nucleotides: TGCGCCAGCAGTTACAGGTCGGGAACTGAAGCTTTCTTT.

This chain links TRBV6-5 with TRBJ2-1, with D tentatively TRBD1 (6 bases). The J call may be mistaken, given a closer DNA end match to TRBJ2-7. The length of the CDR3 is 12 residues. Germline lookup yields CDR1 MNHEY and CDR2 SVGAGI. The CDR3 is CASSEHRDEQYF. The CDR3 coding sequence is TGTGCCAGCAGTGAGCACAGGGACGAGCAGTACTTC.

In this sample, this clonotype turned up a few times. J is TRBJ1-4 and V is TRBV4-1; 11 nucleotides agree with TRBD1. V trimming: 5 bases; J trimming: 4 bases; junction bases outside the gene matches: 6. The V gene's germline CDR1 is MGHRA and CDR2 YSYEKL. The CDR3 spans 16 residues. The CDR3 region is CASSGDRGGRNEKLFF. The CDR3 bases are TGCGCCAGCAGCGGGGACAGGGGGGGCCGTAATGAAAAACTGTTTTTT.

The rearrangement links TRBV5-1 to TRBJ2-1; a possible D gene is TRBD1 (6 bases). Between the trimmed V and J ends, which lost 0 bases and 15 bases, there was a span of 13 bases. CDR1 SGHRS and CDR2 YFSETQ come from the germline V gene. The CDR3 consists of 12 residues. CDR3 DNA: TGCGCCAGCAGCTTGGGGGTGTCAGGGGCGTTCTTC. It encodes CASSLGVSGAFF. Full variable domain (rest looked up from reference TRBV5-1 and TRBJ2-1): KAGVTQTPRYLIKTRGQQVTLSCSPISGHRSVSWYQQTPGQGLQFLFEYFSETQRNKGNFPGRFSGRQFSNSRSEMNVSTLELGDSALYLCASSLGVSGAFFGPGTRLTVL.